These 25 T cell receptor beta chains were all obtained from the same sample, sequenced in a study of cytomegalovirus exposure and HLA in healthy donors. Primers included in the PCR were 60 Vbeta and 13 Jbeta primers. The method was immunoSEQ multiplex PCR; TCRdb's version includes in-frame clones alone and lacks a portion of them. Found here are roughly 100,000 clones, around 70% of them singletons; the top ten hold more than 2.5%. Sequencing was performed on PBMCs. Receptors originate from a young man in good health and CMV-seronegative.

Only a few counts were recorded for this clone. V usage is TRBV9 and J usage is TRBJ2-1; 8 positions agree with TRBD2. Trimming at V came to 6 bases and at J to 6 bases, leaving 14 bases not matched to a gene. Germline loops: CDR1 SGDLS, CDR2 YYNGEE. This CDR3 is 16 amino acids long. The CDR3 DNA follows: TGTGCCAGCACTACGAGCGGGAGCTTAACTAGCAATGAGCAGTTCTTC. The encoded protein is CASTTSGSLTSNEQFF.

The CDR3 sequence: CASSLLRGSSYEQYF. The DNA of the CDR3 is TGTGCCAGCAGCTTACTCCGAGGGTCATCCTACGAGCAGTACTTC. The chain joins TRBV7-9 to TRBJ2-7, with D maybe TRBD2 (5 bases). CDR1 SEHNR and CDR2 FQNEAQ come from the germline V gene (reference sequence). Trimming stripped 2 bases from V and 1 base from J, with 12 bases between. The CDR3 has 15 amino acids.

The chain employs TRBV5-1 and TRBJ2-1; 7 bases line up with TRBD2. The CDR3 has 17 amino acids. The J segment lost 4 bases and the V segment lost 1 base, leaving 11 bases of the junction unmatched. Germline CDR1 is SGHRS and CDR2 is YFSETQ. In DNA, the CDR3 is TGCGCCAGCAGCTTGAGAACTGGGCGGGGGATTTACAATGAGCAGTTCTTC. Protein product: CASSLRTGRGIYNEQFF.

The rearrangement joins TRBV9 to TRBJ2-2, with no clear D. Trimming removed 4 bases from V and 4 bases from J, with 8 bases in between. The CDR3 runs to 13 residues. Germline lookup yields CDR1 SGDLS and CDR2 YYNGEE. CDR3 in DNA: TGTGCCAGCAGCCTCGGTTCCACCGGGGAGCTGTTTTTT. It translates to CASSLGSTGELFF.

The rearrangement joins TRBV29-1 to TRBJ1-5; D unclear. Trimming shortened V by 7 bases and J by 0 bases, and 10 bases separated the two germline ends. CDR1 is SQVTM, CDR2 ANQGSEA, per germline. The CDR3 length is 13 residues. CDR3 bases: TGCAGCGCATTGACTAATAGCAATCAGCCCCAGCATTTT. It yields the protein CSALTNSNQPQHF.

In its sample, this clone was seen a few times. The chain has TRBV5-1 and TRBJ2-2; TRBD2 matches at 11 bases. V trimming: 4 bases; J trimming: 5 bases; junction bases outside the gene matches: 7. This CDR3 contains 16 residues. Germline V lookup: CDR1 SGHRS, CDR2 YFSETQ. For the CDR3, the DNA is TGCGCCAGCAGCGATGGGACTAGCGGATTTACCGGGGAGCTGTTTTTT. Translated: CASSDGTSGFTGELFF.

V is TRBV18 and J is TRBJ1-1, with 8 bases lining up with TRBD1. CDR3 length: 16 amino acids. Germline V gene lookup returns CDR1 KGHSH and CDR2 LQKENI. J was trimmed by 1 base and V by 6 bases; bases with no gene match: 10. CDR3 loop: CASSPSRQGTNTEAFF. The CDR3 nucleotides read TGTGCCAGCTCGCCCTCTCGACAGGGGACGAACACTGAAGCTTTCTTT.

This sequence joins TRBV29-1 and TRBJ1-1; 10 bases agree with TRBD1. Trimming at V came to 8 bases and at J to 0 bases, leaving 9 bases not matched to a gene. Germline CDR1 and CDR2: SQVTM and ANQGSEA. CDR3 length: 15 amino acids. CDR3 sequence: CSTTGGWGMNTEAFF. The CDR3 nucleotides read TGCAGCACGACAGGGGGCTGGGGGATGAACACTGAAGCTTTCTTT. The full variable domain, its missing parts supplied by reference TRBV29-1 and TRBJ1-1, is SAVISQKPSRDICQRGTSLTIQCQVDSQVTMMFWYRQQPGQSLTLIATANQGSEATYESGFVIDKFPISRPNLTFSTLTVSNMSPEDSSIYLCSTTGGWGMNTEAFFGQGTRLTVV.

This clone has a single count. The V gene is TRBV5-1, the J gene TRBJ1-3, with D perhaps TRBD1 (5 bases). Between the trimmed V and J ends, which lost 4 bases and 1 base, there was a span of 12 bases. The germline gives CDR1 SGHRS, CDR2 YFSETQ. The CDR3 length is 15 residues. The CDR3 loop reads CASSLIGVSGNTIYF. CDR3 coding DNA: TGCGCCAGCAGCCTGATAGGGGTTTCTGGAAACACCATATATTTT.

CDR3 coding DNA: TGCGCCAGCAGCCAGGCAGGGGGCTCCTACGAGCAGTACTTC. This codes for CASSQAGGSYEQYF. J is TRBJ2-7 and V is TRBV4-1; 7 bases fit TRBD1. Trimming cost V 3 bases and J 0 bases; bases outside gene matches: 2. CDR3 length: 14 amino acids. CDR1 and CDR2 from the germline V gene are MGHRA and YSYEKL.

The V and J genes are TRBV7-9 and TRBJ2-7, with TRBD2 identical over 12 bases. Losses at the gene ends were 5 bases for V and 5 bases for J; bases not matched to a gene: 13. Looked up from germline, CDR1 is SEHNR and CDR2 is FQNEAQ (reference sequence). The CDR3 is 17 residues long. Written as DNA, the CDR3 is TGTGCCAGCAGCGAAAGTCTCTCTAGCGGGAGGGCCAACGAGCAGTACTTC. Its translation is CASSESLSSGRANEQYF.

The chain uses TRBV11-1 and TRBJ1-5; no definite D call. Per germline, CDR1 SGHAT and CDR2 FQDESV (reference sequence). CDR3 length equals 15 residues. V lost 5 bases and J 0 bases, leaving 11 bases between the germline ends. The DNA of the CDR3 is TGTGCCAGCAGCCCCAATCCCTATAGCAATCAGCCCCAGCATTTT. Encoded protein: CASSPNPYSNQPQHF.

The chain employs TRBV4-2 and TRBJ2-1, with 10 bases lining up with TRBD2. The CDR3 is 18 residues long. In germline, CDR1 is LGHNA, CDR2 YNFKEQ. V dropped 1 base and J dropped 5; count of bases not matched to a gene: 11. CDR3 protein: CASSQVASGRGRDNEQFF. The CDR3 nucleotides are TGTGCCAGCAGCCAAGTAGCCAGCGGGAGGGGAAGGGACAATGAGCAGTTCTTC.

CDR3 coding DNA: TGTGCCAGCAGCTTGAGGACTACCTCCTACAATGAGCAGTTCTTC. This encodes CASSLRTTSYNEQFF. V is TRBV7-9 and J is TRBJ2-1; D is perhaps TRBD2 (6 bases). The germline V and J ends were trimmed by 3 bases and 0 bases, with 9 bases remaining between them. CDR1 SEHNR and CDR2 FQNEAQ come from the germline V gene (reference sequence). There are 15 residues in the CDR3. Based on the CDR3 plus reference TRBV7-9 and TRBJ2-1, the full variable domain is DTGVSQNPRHKITKRGQNVTFRCDPISEHNRLYWYRQTLGQGPEFLTYFQNEAQLEKSRLLSDRFSAERPKGSFSTLEIQRTEQGDSAMYLCASSLRTTSYNEQFFGPGTRLTVL.

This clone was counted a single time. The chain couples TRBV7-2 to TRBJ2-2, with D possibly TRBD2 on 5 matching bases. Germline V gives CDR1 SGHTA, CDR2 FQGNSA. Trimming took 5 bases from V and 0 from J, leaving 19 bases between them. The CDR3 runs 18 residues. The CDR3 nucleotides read TGTGCCAGCAGCCGCCGCCCGTTGGCGGGTGCGAACACCGGGGAGCTGTTTTTT. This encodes CASSRRPLAGANTGELFF.

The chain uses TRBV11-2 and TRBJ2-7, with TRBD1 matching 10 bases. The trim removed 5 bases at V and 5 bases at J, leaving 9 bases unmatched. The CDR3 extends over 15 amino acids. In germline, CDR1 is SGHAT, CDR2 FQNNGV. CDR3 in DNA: TGTGCCAGCAGCCGATTTGGGACAGGGGACGACGAGCAGTACTTC. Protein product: CASSRFGTGDDEQYF. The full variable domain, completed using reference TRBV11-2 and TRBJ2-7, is EAGVAQSPRYKIIEKRQSVAFWCNPISGHATLYWYQQILGQGPKLLIQFQNNGVVDDSQLPKDRFSAERLKGVDSTLKIQPAKLEDSAVYLCASSRFGTGDDEQYFGPGTRLTVT.

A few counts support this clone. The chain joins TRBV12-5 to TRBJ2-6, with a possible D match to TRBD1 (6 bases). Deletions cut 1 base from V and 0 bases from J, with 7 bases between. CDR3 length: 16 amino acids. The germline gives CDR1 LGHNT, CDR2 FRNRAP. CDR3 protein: CASGLGQASGANVLTF. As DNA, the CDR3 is TGTGCTAGTGGTTTGGGACAGGCCTCTGGGGCCAACGTCCTGACTTTC. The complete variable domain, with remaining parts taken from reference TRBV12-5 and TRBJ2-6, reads DARVTQTPRHKVTEMGQEVTMRCQPILGHNTVFWYRQTMMQGLELLAYFRNRAPLDDSGMPKDRFSAEMPDATLATLKIQPSEPRDSAVYFCASGLGQASGANVLTFGAGSRLTVL.

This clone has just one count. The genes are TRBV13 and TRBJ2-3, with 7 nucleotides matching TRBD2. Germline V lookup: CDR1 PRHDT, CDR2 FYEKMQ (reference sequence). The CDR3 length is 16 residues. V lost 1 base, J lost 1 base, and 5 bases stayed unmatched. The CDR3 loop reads CASSLVPGGGTDTQYF. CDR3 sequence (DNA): TGTGCCAGCAGCTTAGTTCCGGGAGGAGGCACAGATACGCAGTATTTT.

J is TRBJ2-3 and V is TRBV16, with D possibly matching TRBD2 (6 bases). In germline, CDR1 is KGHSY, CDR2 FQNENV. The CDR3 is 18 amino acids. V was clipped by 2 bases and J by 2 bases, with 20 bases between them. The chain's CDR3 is CASSQTHRGRGYTDTQYF. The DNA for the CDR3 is TGTGCCAGCAGCCAAACGCACCGGGGGAGAGGTTACACAGATACGCAGTATTTT.

CDR3 DNA sequence: TGTGCCATCAGACCTCAGACAGGGGGCCCTAACTATGGCTACACCTTC. This encodes CAIRPQTGGPNYGYTF. The rearrangement uses TRBV10-3 and TRBJ1-2; 10 bases align to TRBD1. CDR1 and CDR2 (germline): ENHRY, SYGVKD. The CDR3 extends over 16 amino acids. J lost 0 bases, V lost 6 bases, and 7 bases had no gene match.

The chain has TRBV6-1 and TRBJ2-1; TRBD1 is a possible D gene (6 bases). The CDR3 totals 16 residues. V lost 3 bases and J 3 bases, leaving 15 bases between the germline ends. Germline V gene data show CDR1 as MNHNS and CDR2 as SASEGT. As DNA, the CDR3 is TGTGCCAGCAGTGAGAGAAAGACAGGTAACTACAATGAGCAGTTCTTC. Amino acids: CASSERKTGNYNEQFF.

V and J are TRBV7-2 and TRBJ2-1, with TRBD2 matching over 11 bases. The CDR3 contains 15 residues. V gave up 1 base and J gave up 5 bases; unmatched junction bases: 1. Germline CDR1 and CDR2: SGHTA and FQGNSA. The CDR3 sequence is CASSLGLAGNNEQFF. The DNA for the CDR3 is TGTGCCAGCAGCTTAGGACTAGCGGGAAACAATGAGCAGTTCTTC.

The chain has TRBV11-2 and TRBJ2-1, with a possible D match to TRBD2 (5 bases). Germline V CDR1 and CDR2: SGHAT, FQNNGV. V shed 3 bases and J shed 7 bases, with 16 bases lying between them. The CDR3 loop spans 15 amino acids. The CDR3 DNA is TGTGCCAGCAGCTTTGTCGGGAACTTTTTAAATGAGCAGTTCTTC. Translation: CASSFVGNFLNEQFF.

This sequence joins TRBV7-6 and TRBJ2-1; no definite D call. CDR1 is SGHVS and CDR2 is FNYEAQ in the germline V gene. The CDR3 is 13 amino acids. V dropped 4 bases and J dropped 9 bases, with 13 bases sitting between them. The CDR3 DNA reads TGTGCCAGCAGCTCGACCGGGTTAACTGAGCAGTTCTTC. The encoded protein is CASSSTGLTEQFF.

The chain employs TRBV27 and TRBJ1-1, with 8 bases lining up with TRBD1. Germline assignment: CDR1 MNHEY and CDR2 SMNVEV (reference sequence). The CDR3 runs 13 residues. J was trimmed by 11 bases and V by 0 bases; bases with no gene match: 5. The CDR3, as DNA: TGTGCCAGCAGTTTATCCAGGGGGCGCGAGGCTTTCTTT. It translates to CASSLSRGREAFF.